Listed here are 2 T cell receptor beta chains from one sample, sequenced in a study of blood T cell repertoires in COVID-19. Profiling relied on immunoSEQ multiplex PCR, and the TCRdb table lists in-frame clones only, not all of them. The sample lists 80,000 to 90,000 clones, 86% occurring once. The sequencing input was peripheral blood. The source of these receptors is a man older than 75 with active or convalescent COVID-19.

This clone was seen a handful of times. The gene calls are TRBV7-2 and TRBJ2-2, with TRBD1 identical over 9 bases. Trimming at V came to 5 bases and at J to 5 bases, leaving 18 bases not matched to a gene. The CDR3 has 19 amino acids. CDR1 is SGHTA and CDR2 is FQGNSA in the germline V gene. CDR3 nucleotides: TGTGCCAGCAGCCCGCTTGCGGCGGACAGGGGACGTCGGACCGGGGAGCTGTTTTTT. It translates to CASSPLAADRGRRTGELFF. The full variable domain, in which reference TRBV7-2 and TRBJ2-2 provide the parts outside the CDR3, is GAGVSQSPSNKVTEKGKDVELRCDPISGHTALYWYRQSLGQGLEFLIYFQGNSAPDKSGLPSDRFSAERTGGSVSTLTIQRTQQEDSAVYLCASSPLAADRGRRTGELFFGEGSRLTVL.

The chain links TRBV7-2 to TRBJ2-3; the D gene is possibly TRBD2 (6 bases). With 1 base removed from V and 1 base from J, the gap between germline ends came to 6 bases. There are 14 residues in the CDR3. CDR1 and CDR2 from the germline V gene are SGHTA and FQGNSA. This CDR3 reads CASSLGLGTDTQYF. The CDR3 nucleotides are TGTGCCAGCAGCTTAGGACTAGGCACAGATACGCAGTATTTT.